The next 22 T cell receptor beta chains were all read from a single sample in a study of spatial heterogeneity in lung cancer. The time point here: sample taken at primary tumor resection. Tumor, nontumor lung or frozen PBMC supplied whole RNA, sequenced without sorting. TCRdb independently ran MiXCR on the 5' RACE reads; one entry per CDR3 protein. The sample yields 90,000 or so distinct CDR3 sequences, 7% to 9% seen once. This material consisted of PBMCs, taken at surgery. The receptors here all came from a male donor with early-stage non-small cell lung cancer.

Here the CDR3 DNA reads TGTGCCAGCTCATCTTACAGAGGACTAGCGGGAGAAGAGACCCAGTACTTC. It yields the protein CASSSYRGLAGEETQYF. The rearrangement joins TRBV18 to TRBJ2-5; 13 bases fit TRBD2. V shed 5 bases and J 3 bases; nucleotides not matched to a gene: 9. CDR1 is KGHSH, CDR2 LQKENI, per germline. The CDR3 totals 17 residues. The entire variable domain, with the rest obtained from reference TRBV18 and TRBJ2-5, is as follows: NAGVMQNPRHLVRRRGQEARLRCSPMKGHSHVYWYRQLPEEGLKFMVYLQKENIIDESGMPKERFSAEFPKEGPSILRIQQVVRGDSAAYFCASSSYRGLAGEETQYFGPGTRLLVL.

Ten or more counts support this clonotype. The CDR3 loop reads CSARGFEGLAGGEQYF. The CDR3 DNA reads as TGCAGTGCTAGAGGTTTTGAGGGACTAGCGGGAGGGGAGCAGTACTTC. The chain joins TRBV20-1 to TRBJ2-7; TRBD2 agrees at 16 bases. Looked up from germline, CDR1 is DFQATT and CDR2 is SNEGSKA (reference sequence). The CDR3 covers 16 residues. The trim removed 1 base at V and 7 bases at J, leaving 7 bases unmatched.

The chain has TRBV5-1 and TRBJ2-3, with D perhaps matching TRBD2 (6 bases). V gave up 2 bases and J gave up 6 bases, with 13 bases separating them. The CDR3 has 14 amino acids. The germline V gene has CDR1 SGHRS and CDR2 YFSETQ. CDR3 amino acids: CASSLVGLSDTQYF. CDR3 in DNA: TGCGCCAGCAGCTTAGTGGGACTCTCTGATACGCAGTATTTT.

The genes are TRBV2 and TRBJ2-3, with D possibly TRBD2 on 6 matching bases. V was clipped by 7 bases and J by 0 bases, with 14 bases between them. Germline CDR1 and CDR2: SNHLY and FYNNEI. The CDR3 consists of 15 residues. This CDR3 is CASTLGRSSTDTQYF. The CDR3 region has the DNA TGTGCCAGCACCTTGGGGAGGTCAAGCACAGATACGCAGTATTTT.

The gene calls are TRBV7-8 and TRBJ1-1, with 8 nucleotides matching TRBD1. This CDR3 is 18 amino acids long. V trimming: 2 bases; J trimming: 4 bases; junction bases outside the gene matches: 15. Germline CDR1 and CDR2: SGHVS and FQNEAQ. CDR3 sequence: CASSLWLGPGQGATEAFF. The CDR3 DNA sequence: TGTGCCAGCAGCTTATGGTTAGGTCCCGGACAGGGAGCCACTGAAGCTTTCTTT.

At least ten counts were recorded for this clonotype. The chain is built from TRBV29-1 and TRBJ2-5; possibly TRBD1 for D (7 bases). Trimming left V 6 bases short and J 5 bases short, with 13 bases between. Looked up from germline, CDR1 is SQVTM and CDR2 is ANQGSEA. The CDR3 consists of 12 residues. The CDR3 spells CSVGDSGETQYF. For the CDR3, the DNA is TGCAGCGTGGGGGACAGCGGGGAGACCCAGTACTTC. The whole variable domain, filled in from reference TRBV29-1 and TRBJ2-5, reads SAVISQKPSRDICQRGTSLTIQCQVDSQVTMMFWYRQQPGQSLTLIATANQGSEATYESGFVIDKFPISRPNLTFSTLTVSNMSPEDSSIYLCSVGDSGETQYFGPGTRLLVL.

This clonotype has just a few counts. J is TRBJ2-1 and V is TRBV7-2; a possible D gene is TRBD1 (6 bases). The CDR3 runs to 15 residues. Germline V gene sequence: CDR1 SGHTA, CDR2 FQGNSA. Trimming cost V 4 bases and J 3 bases, with 13 bases left between them. The CDR3 spells CASSSQGRSYNEQFF. CDR3 bases: TGTGCCAGCAGCTCTCAGGGGCGCAGCTACAATGAGCAGTTCTTC.

The chain joins TRBV2 to TRBJ2-6, with D uncertain. The CDR3 sequence is 15 residues long. In germline, CDR1 is SNHLY, CDR2 FYNNEI. V was clipped by 3 bases and J by 0 bases, with 6 bases between them. The CDR3: CASSDTDSGANVLTF. CDR3 in DNA: TGTGCCAGCAGTGATACAGACTCTGGGGCCAACGTCCTGACTTTC.

The chain is built from TRBV4-2 and TRBJ2-5; 11 bases map to TRBD1. The CDR3 is 15 residues long. J lost 0 bases, V lost 4 bases, and 1 base had no gene match. Germline-derived CDR1 and CDR2 are LGHNA and YNFKEQ. The CDR3: CASSRDRGNQETQYF. The CDR3 DNA sequence: TGTGCCAGCAGCCGGGACAGGGGGAACCAAGAGACCCAGTACTTC.

This chain uses TRBV24-1 with TRBJ1-2; D is ambiguous. The CDR3 runs 13 residues. The germline V gene encodes CDR1 KGHDR and CDR2 SFDVKD. Deletions cut 4 bases from V and 4 bases from J, with 9 bases between. The CDR3 sequence is CATSDPPGYGYTF. For the CDR3, the DNA is TGTGCCACCAGTGACCCCCCAGGCTATGGCTACACCTTC.

The chain joins TRBV13 to TRBJ1-1; D might be TRBD1 (5 bases). Germline assignment: CDR1 PRHDT and CDR2 FYEKMQ (reference sequence). V lost 2 bases, J lost 4 bases, and 11 bases lay in between. The CDR3 extends over 14 amino acids. The CDR3 loop reads CASSLPGPGTEAFF. The CDR3 DNA sequence: TGTGCCAGCAGCTTACCAGGGCCGGGCACTGAAGCTTTCTTT.

This clonotype occurred many times. The rearrangement uses TRBV14 and TRBJ2-3; 10 positions agree with TRBD1. CDR3 length: 17 residues. CDR1 SGHDN and CDR2 FVKESK come from the germline V gene. V was pared by 1 base and J by 5 bases, with 9 bases of the junction left unmatched. The CDR3 sequence: CASSQGLRQGAGDTQYF. In DNA, the CDR3 is TGTGCCAGCAGCCAAGGCTTGCGACAGGGGGCAGGAGATACGCAGTATTTT.

This clonotype occurred a few times. This rearrangement joins TRBV19 to TRBJ2-7; D may be TRBD1 (5 bases). Germline V gene data show CDR1 as LNHDA and CDR2 as SQIVND (reference sequence). This CDR3 comprises 16 residues. V was clipped by 0 bases and J by 2 bases, with 14 bases between them. Written as DNA, the CDR3 is TGTGCCAGTAGTATAGATACGACAGACCGGACCTACGAGCAGTACTTC. Amino acids: CASSIDTTDRTYEQYF.

This clonotype was detected a few times. This rearrangement joins TRBV28 to TRBJ2-1; 7 nucleotides match TRBD1. The CDR3 is 12 residues long. Germline assignment: CDR1 MDHEN and CDR2 SYDVKM. Losses at the gene ends were 2 bases for V and 10 bases for J; bases not matched to a gene: 2. For the CDR3, the DNA is TGTGCCAGCAGTTTACCGGGACAGGAGCAGTTCTTC. This encodes CASSLPGQEQFF.

The chain uses TRBV7-2 and TRBJ2-3; 7 bases line up with TRBD2. The CDR3 consists of 17 residues. With V trimmed by 0 bases and J by 6 bases, 12 bases remained unmatched. CDR1 and CDR2 (germline): SGHTA, FQGNSA. Here the CDR3 reads CASSLARLADGGDTQYF. The CDR3 nucleotides read TGTGCCAGCAGCTTAGCGCGACTAGCTGACGGAGGGGATACGCAGTATTTT.

V is TRBV6-5 and J is TRBJ2-7, with 10 bases aligning to TRBD1. CDR3 length equals 16 residues. Germline values: CDR1 MNHEY, CDR2 SVGAGI. V was pared by 0 bases and J by 4 bases, with 6 bases of the junction left unmatched. CDR3 residues: CASSYSTGGARYEQYF. CDR3 DNA: TGTGCCAGCAGTTACTCGACAGGGGGCGCCAGGTACGAGCAGTACTTC.

Worth noting for this clonotype: This clone may be a read error of a much larger clone one base away. The chain employs TRBV2 and TRBJ2-1; a weak D match, TRBD1 (6 bases). Germline CDR1 reads SNHLY; CDR2 reads FYNNEI. CDR3 size: 13 residues. V lost 1 base and J 9 bases, leaving 10 bases between the germline ends. The CDR3 nucleotides read TGTGCCAGCAGTGAAGTGGGGGCCGGTGAGCAGTTCTTC. Translation: CASSEVGAGEQFF.

The V gene is TRBV5-4, the J gene TRBJ2-1; D may be TRBD2 (7 bases). CDR1 and CDR2 from the germline V gene are SGHNT and YYREEE (reference sequence). V lost 0 bases and J 4 bases, leaving 17 bases between the germline ends. The CDR3 consists of 17 residues. The CDR3 DNA follows: TGTGCCAGCAGCTTGGAGCAGGGAGGGGGGCTTTACAATGAGCAGTTCTTC. Its protein product is CASSLEQGGGLYNEQFF.

This clonotype was seen repeatedly, ten times or more. The chain joins TRBV15 to TRBJ1-5; a possible D gene is TRBD1 (6 bases). Germline CDR1 reads LNHNV; CDR2 reads YYDKDF (reference sequence). Trimming removed 8 bases at V and 5 bases at J, with 16 bases between. This CDR3 is 14 amino acids long. CDR3 sequence (DNA): TGTGCCACCTCAAACGGGGGGGCGTATCAGCCCCAGCATTTT. Residues: CATSNGGAYQPQHF.

This chain links TRBV7-8 with TRBJ2-3; D may be TRBD1 (5 bases). Germline CDR1 SGHVS, CDR2 FQNEAQ. The CDR3 is made up of 15 amino acids. The V end was cut by 1 base, the J end by 1 base, with 9 bases between. CDR3 nucleotide sequence: TGTGCCAGCAGCTTAGAAGGCAGGGGCACAGATACGCAGTATTTT. Translating gives CASSLEGRGTDTQYF.

The V and J genes are TRBV15 and TRBJ2-7; the D is unclear. V dropped 1 base and J dropped 1 base, with 8 bases sitting between them. Germline CDR1 reads LNHNV; CDR2 reads YYDKDF (reference sequence). The CDR3 runs 14 residues. The CDR3 DNA sequence: TGTGCCACCAGCAGAGTCCCGGAGTCCTACGAGCAGTACTTC. Its protein is CATSRVPESYEQYF.

This clonotype has more than one count but fewer than ten. The V and J genes are TRBV29-1 and TRBJ2-5; D call uncertain. The CDR3 totals 13 residues. Trimming removed 0 bases at V and 5 bases at J, with 10 bases between. Germline V gene lookup returns CDR1 SQVTM and CDR2 ANQGSEA. The CDR3 spells CSVEEVATETQYF. CDR3 nucleotides: TGCAGCGTTGAAGAGGTAGCTACGGAGACCCAGTACTTC.